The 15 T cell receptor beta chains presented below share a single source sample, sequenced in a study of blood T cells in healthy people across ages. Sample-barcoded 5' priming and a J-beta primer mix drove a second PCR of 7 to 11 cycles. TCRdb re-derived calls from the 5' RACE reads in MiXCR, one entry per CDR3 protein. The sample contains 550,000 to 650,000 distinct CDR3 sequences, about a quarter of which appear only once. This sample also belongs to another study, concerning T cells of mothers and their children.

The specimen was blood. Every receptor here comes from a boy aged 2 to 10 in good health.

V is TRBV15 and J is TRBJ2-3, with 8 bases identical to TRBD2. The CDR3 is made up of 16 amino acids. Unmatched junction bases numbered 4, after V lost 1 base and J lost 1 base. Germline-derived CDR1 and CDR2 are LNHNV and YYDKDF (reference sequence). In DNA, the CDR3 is TGTGCCACCAGCAGAGTCGTACTAGCGGGCACAGATACGCAGTATTTT. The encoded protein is CATSRVVLAGTDTQYF.

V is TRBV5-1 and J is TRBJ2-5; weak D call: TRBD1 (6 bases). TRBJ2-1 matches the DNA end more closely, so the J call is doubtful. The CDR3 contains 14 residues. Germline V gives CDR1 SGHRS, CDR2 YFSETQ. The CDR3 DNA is TGCGCCAGCAGCTTAAGGACAGCCTACAATGAGCAGTTCTTC. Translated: CASSLRTAYNEQFF.

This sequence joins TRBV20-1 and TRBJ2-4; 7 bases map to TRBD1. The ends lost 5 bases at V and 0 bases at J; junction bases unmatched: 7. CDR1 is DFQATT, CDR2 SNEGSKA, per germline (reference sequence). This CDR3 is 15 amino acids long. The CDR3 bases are TGCAGTGCTTCATTCACAGGGGTAGCCAAAAACATTCAGTACTTC. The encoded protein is CSASFTGVAKNIQYF.

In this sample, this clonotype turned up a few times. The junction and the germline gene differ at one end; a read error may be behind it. In nucleotides, the CDR3 is TGCAGCGTCGTTCCAGATACGCGGTATTTT. Translated: CSVVPDTRYF. The V call is TRBV29-1, the J call TRBJ2-3; D gene unclear. The CDR3 runs to 10 residues. CDR1 is SQVTM and CDR2 is ANQGSEA in the germline V gene.

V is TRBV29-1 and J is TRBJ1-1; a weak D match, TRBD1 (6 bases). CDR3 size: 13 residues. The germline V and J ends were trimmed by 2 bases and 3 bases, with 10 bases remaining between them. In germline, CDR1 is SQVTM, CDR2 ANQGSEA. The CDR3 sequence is CSVERRGDTEAFF. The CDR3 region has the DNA TGCAGCGTTGAACGGAGGGGGGACACTGAAGCTTTCTTT.

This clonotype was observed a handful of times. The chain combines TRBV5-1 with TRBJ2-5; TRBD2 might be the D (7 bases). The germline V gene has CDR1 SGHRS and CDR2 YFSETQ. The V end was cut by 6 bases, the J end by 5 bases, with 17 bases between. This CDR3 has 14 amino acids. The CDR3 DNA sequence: TGCGCCAGCACCATGACTAGCACAGGGGAGACCCAGTACTTC. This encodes CASTMTSTGETQYF.

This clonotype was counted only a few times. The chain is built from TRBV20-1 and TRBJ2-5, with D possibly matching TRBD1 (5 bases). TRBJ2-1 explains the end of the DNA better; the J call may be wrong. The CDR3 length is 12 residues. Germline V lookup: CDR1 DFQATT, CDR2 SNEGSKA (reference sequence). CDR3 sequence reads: CSASQGMGEQFF. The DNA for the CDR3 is TGCAGTGCTAGTCAGGGCATGGGTGAGCAGTTCTTC.

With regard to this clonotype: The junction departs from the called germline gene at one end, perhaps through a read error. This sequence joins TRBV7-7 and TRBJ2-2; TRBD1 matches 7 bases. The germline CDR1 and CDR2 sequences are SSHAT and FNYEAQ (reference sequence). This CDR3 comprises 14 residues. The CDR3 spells CASSLEGGLGELFF. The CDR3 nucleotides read TGTGCTAGCAGCTTAGAAGGGGGCCTCGGGGAGCTGTTTTTT.

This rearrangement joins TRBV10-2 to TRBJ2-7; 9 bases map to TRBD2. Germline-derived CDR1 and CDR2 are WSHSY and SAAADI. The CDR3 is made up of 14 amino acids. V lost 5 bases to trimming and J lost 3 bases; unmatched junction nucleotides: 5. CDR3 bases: TGCGCCAGCAGTCCCCTAGCGGGGCGCTACGAGCAGTACTTC. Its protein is CASSPLAGRYEQYF.

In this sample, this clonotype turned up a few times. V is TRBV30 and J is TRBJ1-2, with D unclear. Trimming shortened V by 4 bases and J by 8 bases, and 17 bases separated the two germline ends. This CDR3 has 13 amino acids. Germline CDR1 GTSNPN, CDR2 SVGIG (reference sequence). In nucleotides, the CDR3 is TGTGCCTGGACCGAGGAGGGAAGAAAGGGCTACACCTTC. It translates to CAWTEEGRKGYTF. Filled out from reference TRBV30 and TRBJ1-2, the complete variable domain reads SQTIHQWPATLVQPVGSPLSLECTVEGTSNPNLYWYRQAAGRGLQLLFYSVGIGQISSEVPQNLSASRPQDRQFILSSKKLLLSDSGFYLCAWTEEGRKGYTFGSGTRLTVV.

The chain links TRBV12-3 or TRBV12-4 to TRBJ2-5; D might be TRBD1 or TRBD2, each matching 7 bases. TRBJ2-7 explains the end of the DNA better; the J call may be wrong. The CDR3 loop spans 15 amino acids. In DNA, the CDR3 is TGTGCCAGCAGCCCCCGACAGGGAGGGGGCTACGAGCAGTACTTC. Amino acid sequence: CASSPRQGGGYEQYF.

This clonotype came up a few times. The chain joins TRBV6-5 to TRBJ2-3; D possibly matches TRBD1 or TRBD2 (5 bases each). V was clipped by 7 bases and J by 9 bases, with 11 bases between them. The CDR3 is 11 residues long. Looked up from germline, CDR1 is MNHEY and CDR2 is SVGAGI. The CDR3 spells CASNRGATQYF. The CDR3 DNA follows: TGTGCCAGCAACAGAGGGGCGACGCAGTATTTT.

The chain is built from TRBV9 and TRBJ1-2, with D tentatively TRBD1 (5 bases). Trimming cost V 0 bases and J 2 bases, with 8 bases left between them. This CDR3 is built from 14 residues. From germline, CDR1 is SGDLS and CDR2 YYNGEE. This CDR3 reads CASSVAGGNYGYTF. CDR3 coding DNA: TGTGCCAGCAGCGTAGCCGGGGGAAACTATGGCTACACCTTC.

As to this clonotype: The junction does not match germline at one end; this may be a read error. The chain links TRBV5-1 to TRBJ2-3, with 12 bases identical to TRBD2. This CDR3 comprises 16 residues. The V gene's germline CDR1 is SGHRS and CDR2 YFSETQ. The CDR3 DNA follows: TGTGCCAGCAGACCACTAGCGGGGGGTGTCACAGATACGCAGTATTTT. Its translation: CASRPLAGGVTDTQYF.

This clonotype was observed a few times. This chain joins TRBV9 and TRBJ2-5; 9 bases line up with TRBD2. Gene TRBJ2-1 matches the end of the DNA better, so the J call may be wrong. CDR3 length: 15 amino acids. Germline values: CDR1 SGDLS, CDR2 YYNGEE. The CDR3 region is CASSGPGLANNEQFF. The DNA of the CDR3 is TGTGCCAGCAGCGGCCCGGGACTAGCAAATAATGAGCAGTTCTTC.